The rows below give T cell receptor beta chains drawn from one sample of a study of CD8 T cells in Susac syndrome. Each CDR3 protein is one row after TCRdb ran MiXCR on the immunoSEQ multiplex PCR reads. Here the sample spans fewer than 350,000 distinct CDR3 sequences, almost 85% being singletons. Sequencing was performed on CD8+ T cells from PBMCs. These receptors were obtained from a human donor with multiple sclerosis. Each CDR3 is given with its conserved first and last residue. The D gene is left open where the match is weak.

v_call d_call cdr3_aa
TRBV28 TRBD1 CASSLTGTGTEAFF
TRBV29-1 - CSVDPLISHQETQYF
TRBV2 TRBD2 CAGRGLAGGSSYNEQFF
TRBV29-1 TRBD2 CSVAGTSGGESSYNEQFF
TRBV7-2 - CASSLSGLQETQYF
TRBV5-4 - CASSLPTPSSGANVLTF
TRBV10-3 TRBD1 CAISPGTGGLTEAFF
TRBV7-3 - CASSLNIISGYNEQFF
TRBV6-5 - CASSYSAGDGDEKLFF
TRBV6-5 - CASSFTGDSETQYF
TRBV27 TRBD2 CASSLRLAGLEVDTQYF
TRBV28 TRBD1 CASSLLGGSWEQYF
TRBV24-1 - CATSDFDSGYTF
TRBV7-9 - CASSLVTRDRSYNEQFF
TRBV7-6 TRBD2 CASSLKTVLAGADTQYF
TRBV7-9 - CASSPRNYIEQYF
TRBV28 - CASTLGGRGYNEQFF
TRBV6-5 - CASSYGTVATEAFF
TRBV9 TRBD1 CASSPPGTAMNTEAFF
TRBV28 - CASSFGTGRGETQYF
TRBV10-2 TRBD1 CASRDGQAETQYF
TRBV4-3 - CASSQDERGLLTPLF
TRBV25-1 - CASRGQEAFF
TRBV20-1 - CSARATAGYNEQFF
TRBV12-3/TRBV12-4 - CASSSWTQDVKTQYF
TRBV30 - CAWSVWDTGELFF
TRBV12-3/TRBV12-4 - CASSKGGRQKQFF
TRBV13 - CASSLVAGVDEQYF
TRBV7-9 - CASSGGAVYGYTF
TRBV6-6 - CASSYSAGDTDTQYF
TRBV4-3 - CASSQVGRGPENSGNTIYF
TRBV4-3 TRBD1 CASNQWGTGGENTEAFF
TRBV6-4 TRBD1 CASGQGNTGELFF
TRBV7-3 TRBD2 CASSSPTSGNTGELFF
TRBV7-2 - CASSFSAGLFHEQYF
TRBV28 - CASSLKSGQGLAYF
TRBV7-9 - CASSLIAVAYNEQFF
TRBV20-1 - CSVANRDTGELFF
TRBV7-6 - CASSALTGDGPHEQYF
TRBV2 TRBD1 CASTDRDAETQYF
TRBV4-3 TRBD2 CASQLAWTSPYNEQFF
TRBV25-1 - CASRVGGFEAFF
TRBV19 - CASSISLLYGYTF
TRBV5-1 - CASRSEVHQETQYF
TRBV11-2 - CASSLGVRSYNEQFF
TRBV27 - CASSLSPPRPEYRPHEQYF